These 4 T cell receptor beta chains came from one sample sequenced in a study of cytomegalovirus exposure and HLA in healthy donors. It was with 60 Vbeta and 13 Jbeta primers that the PCR ran. Sequencing used immunoSEQ multiplex PCR; TCRdb keeps in-frame clones, though not all of them. Seen here are about 150,000 clones, roughly 70% observed once, and the top ten hold approximately 6.8%. Sequenced material: PBMCs. The receptor set was obtained from a man between 25 and 39 years old in good health and CMV-seronegative.

This clone showed up many times. CDR3 DNA sequence: TGTGCCAGCAGCTTTCCAGGGACTAGCGGGGGCCAAGAGACCCAGTACTTC. This translates into CASSFPGTSGGQETQYF. The V and J genes are TRBV7-2 and TRBJ2-5; 14 nucleotides line up with TRBD2. CDR3 size: 17 residues. Germline-derived CDR1 and CDR2 are SGHTA and FQGNSA. V lost 3 bases and J lost 1; bases outside the gene matches: 4.

The chain is built from TRBV11-2 and TRBJ1-1; D is ambiguous. Trimming removed 0 bases from V and 3 bases from J, with 8 bases in between. The CDR3 covers 14 residues. Germline loops: CDR1 SGHAT, CDR2 FQNNGV. CDR3 nucleotides: TGTGCCAGCAGCTTAGACTACTCATACACTGAAGCTTTCTTT. Its protein is CASSLDYSYTEAFF.

The V gene is TRBV10-1, the J gene TRBJ1-1; no reliable D call. Germline CDR1 and CDR2: WNHNN and SYGVQD (reference sequence). V lost 5 bases and J lost 4, with 11 bases in between. The CDR3 is 13 amino acids. CDR3 nucleotides: TGCGCCAGCAGTATGGCTTCGGGCACTGAAGCTTTCTTT. It yields the protein CASSMASGTEAFF.

The V call is TRBV7-3, the J call TRBJ2-7; possible D gene TRBD2, 5 bases. The CDR3 spans 16 residues. From germline, CDR1 is SGHTA and CDR2 FQGTGA. V dropped 5 bases and J dropped 0 bases, with 17 bases sitting between them. CDR3 residues: CASSPTVSGGSYEQYF. The CDR3, as DNA: TGTGCCAGCAGCCCCACGGTAAGCGGCGGCTCCTACGAGCAGTACTTC.